This TCR beta chain appears in the sequencing data of a study of T cell responses to AZD1222 COVID-19 vaccine (dated by TCRdb to 2020 to 2023). Regarding the research as a whole: Because spike-specific TCR depth and breadth did not differ between the two schedules, AZD1222 recipients who got a second dose at roughly 4 weeks were pooled with those who got a second dose at roughly 12 weeks. Trial participants were enrolled by age into subgroups of 18-55, 56-69 and 70-plus years, and about 150, 27 and 61 TCR-sequenced participants, respectively, were included in these subgroups. TCR sequencing was performed for fewer than 250 trial participants, of whom about 200 were given two doses of AZD1222 and around 25 were given two doses of MenACWY control vaccine.

CDR1 and CDR2 are drawn from the germline V gene: KGHSH, LQKENI. Including cysteine and phenylalanine, the CDR3 has 14 amino acids. The entry retains the CDR3 DNA only, 42 bases that are in frame from base 1. Ends trimmed: V by 2 bases, J by 3 bases; bases unmatched to a gene: 2. What this sample's time point label stands for: baseline before first vaccination. Vaccinee samples came from UK trials COV001 and COV002, including a single-blind randomized controlled phase 2/3 trial of AZD1222 (ChAdOx1 nCoV-19) in healthy adults. For TCRbeta chain sequencing, PBMC samples were collected from trial participants at day 0 and at day 28 after the second dose. Comment on this clone: The antigen it recognizes is unknown. No clone much larger than this one lies a single base away; base qualities are absent.

General conclusions and limits of the study: Because no samples from the day 14 peak response were available, repertoires could be characterized only after the peak T cell response. Vaccine-associated CD4 TCRs spanned the whole spike protein, with dominant responses in regions 160-218 and 743-854. A significant rise in spike-specific TCR breadth and depth was observed after two AZD1222 doses relative to day 0 and relative to MenACWY recipients. Reportedly, almost half of the unique spike-specific TCRs recognized epitopes lying outside the regions that are mutated in the B.1.351 and B.1.1.7 variants. Conclusions about previously exposed vaccinees were limited because only six or seven AZD1222 recipients were SARS-CoV-2 seropositive at baseline. The 56-69-year group was small, and its depth increase did not reach significance, likely because of low power. Participants were mostly white British and included more females than males, and it was suggested by the authors that clonal diversity may have been underestimated.

The CDR3 regions of human TCRbeta chains were analyzed by immunosequencing. The study's processing was this. TCRs in the repertoires were matched against a reference library of SARS-CoV-2-specific TCRs that had been generated with the MIRA antigen-specificity platform. Breadth meant the fraction of unique TCRs that were SARS-CoV-2-associated, whereas depth meant the fraction of total T cells that were SARS-CoV-2-associated. Using the MIRA data, each spike-specific TCR was assigned both to the spike region to which the TCR was reactive and to a CD4 or CD8 class. Log10-transformed breadth and depth values were compared by one-way ANOVA with Sidak's multiple comparisons tests. Here the immuneACCESS table is served through TCRdb, limited to in-frame sequences with V and J called. Missing clones are a known gap in these copies; in checked studies unresolved V genes cover under half, and the rest lacks a known reason. D and trimming come from the DNA, and the V and J calls and clone size come from that table. The sample contains about 120,000 clones, less than 95% of them found a single time. Over 5% of the sample is in the top ten clones.

This clonotype originated in an adult in good health. Sample: peripheral blood, taken on day 0 of AZD1222 vaccination. The chain employs TRBV18 and TRBJ1-1; a stretch of 8 junction bases matches TRBD1. For the CDR3, the sequence is CASSPKTGDTEAFF. The DNA is as follows: TGTGCCAGCTCACCAAAGACAGGGGACACTGAAGCTTTCTTT.